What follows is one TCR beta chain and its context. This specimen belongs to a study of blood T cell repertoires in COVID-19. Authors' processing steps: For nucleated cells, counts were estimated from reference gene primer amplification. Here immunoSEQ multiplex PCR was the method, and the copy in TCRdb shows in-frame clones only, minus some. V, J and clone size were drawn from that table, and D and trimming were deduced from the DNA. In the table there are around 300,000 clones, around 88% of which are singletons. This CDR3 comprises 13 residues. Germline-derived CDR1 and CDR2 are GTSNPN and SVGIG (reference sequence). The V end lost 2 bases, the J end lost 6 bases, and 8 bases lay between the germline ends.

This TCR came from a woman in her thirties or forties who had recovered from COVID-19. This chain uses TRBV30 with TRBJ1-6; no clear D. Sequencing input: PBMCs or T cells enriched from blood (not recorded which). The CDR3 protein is CAWSQEGNSPLHF. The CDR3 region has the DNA TGTGCCTGGAGTCAGGAGGGTAATTCACCCCTCCACTTT.